The clone carrying this T cell receptor (beta chain) turned up a few times. Its antigen is not known. Sequenced material consisted of expressed TCRB transcripts (all of the isolated RNA was reverse transcribed). TCRdb's table, derived via immunoSEQ multiplex PCR, lists solely in-frame clones and lacks some. In the table there are around 290,000 clones, roughly 8% of which are singletons. The source of the sample is a study of beta chain features in type 1 diabetes. In the study overall: Healthy donors and patients showed comparable age, gender and cell yields.

This CDR3 comprises 15 residues. Germline lookup yields CDR1 SSHAT and CDR2 FNYEAQ (reference sequence). V gave up 1 base and J gave up 1 base, with 9 bases separating them. Overall study findings and caveats: Among patients with Type 1 diabetes, TCRB CDR3s were moderately but significantly shorter in every one of the four CD4+ subsets.

The TCR originated in a woman under 30 in good health. Sequencing was done on a sample of central memory CD4+ T cells from blood. The rearrangement uses TRBV7-7 and TRBJ2-3, with a tentative D call TRBD1 (5 bases). CDR3: CASSLGQGRTDTQYF. DNA of the CDR3: TGTGCCAGCAGCTTAGGCCAGGGCCGCACAGATACGCAGTATTTT. The whole variable domain, filled in from reference TRBV7-7 and TRBJ2-3, reads GAGVSQSPRYKVTKRGQDVTLRCDPISSHATLYWYQQALGQGPEFLTYFNYEAQPDKSGLPSDRFSAERPEGSISTLTIQRTEQRDSAMYRCASSLGQGRTDTQYFGPGTRLTVL.